These T cell receptor beta chains were read from a single sample in a study of Graves' ophthalmopathy and Graves' hyperthyroidism. TCRdb reanalysed the multiplex PCR reads using MiXCR and keeps one entry per CDR3 protein. The sample shows over a million distinct CDR3 sequences, about two fifths of them seen only once. The sample comprised peripheral blood or thyroid tissue (not recorded which). These receptors were obtained from an adult man with Graves' hyperthyroidism. Both conserved end residues are part of each CDR3. The D gene is left open where the match is weak. Some rows mark clone size as missing; the rest say once, few, many or name a class of expanded clone.

d_gene	v_gene	j_gene	abundance	CDR3aa	CDR3nt
.	TRBV7-9	TRBJ2-2	.	CASSLEPSGELFF	TGTGCCAGCAGCTTGGAGCCTTCCGGGGAGCTGTTTTTT
.	TRBV7-2	TRBJ1-2	.	CASSLVWAGNYGYTF	TGTGCCAGCAGCTTAGTGTGGGCAGGGAACTATGGCTACACCTTC
.	TRBV7-9	TRBJ2-7	many	CASSPREGRTSLDEQYF	TGTGCCAGCAGCCCGCGAGAGGGACGGACCTCGCTAGACGAGCAGTACTTC
.	TRBV6-5	TRBJ2-7	few	CASSYRPTDSYEQYF	TGTGCCAGCAGTTATAGGCCGACAGATTCCTACGAGCAGTACTTC
.	TRBV12-3/TRBV12-4	TRBJ2-7	.	CASSLTSNYEQYF	TGTGCCAGCAGTTTAACTAGCAACTACGAGCAGTACTTC
.	TRBV5-8	TRBJ2-5	many	CASSSYIGRDQETQYF	TGTGCCAGCAGCTCTTACATCGGCAGGGACCAAGAGACCCAGTACTTC
.	TRBV6-2/TRBV6-3	TRBJ2-7	.	CASRSPGRNGSEQYF	TGTGCCAGCAGGAGCCCAGGTAGGAACGGGTCCGAGCAGTACTTC
.	TRBV19	TRBJ1-1	many	CATSRPGNTEAFF	TGTGCCACCAGCCGCCCAGGAAACACTGAAGCTTTCTTT
.	TRBV30	TRBJ1-2	few	CAWSAGAGNYGYTF	TGTGCCTGGAGTGCCGGGGCAGGTAACTATGGCTACACCTTC
TRBD2	TRBV27	TRBJ2-2	few	CASGLLAGRGTGELFF	TGTGCCAGCGGTCTACTAGCGGGACGGGGCACCGGGGAGCTGTTTTTT
.	TRBV4-2	TRBJ2-2	.	CASSQDGGGGSGTGELFF	TGTGCCAGCAGCCAAGATGGTGGAGGGGGCAGTGGCACCGGGGAGCTGTTTTTT
.	TRBV7-2	TRBJ2-5	.	CASSLGRQTRYF	TGTGCCAGCAGCTTAGGTCGCCAGACACGATACTTC
.	TRBV6-6	TRBJ1-1	many	CASSYAQGKAFF	TGTGCCAGCAGTTACGCACAGGGAAAAGCTTTCTTT
.	TRBV7-9	TRBJ2-7	.	CASSPGVGGIINEQYF	TGTGCCAGCAGCCCGGGGGTAGGGGGAATTATCAACGAGCAGTACTTC
TRBD1	TRBV6-5	TRBJ1-4	few	CASSRTGAPSNEKLFF	TGTGCCAGCAGCCGGACAGGGGCGCCATCTAATGAAAAACTGTTTTTT
TRBD1	TRBV19	TRBJ1-5	many	CASSIDRGDNQPQHF	TGTGCCAGTAGTATAGACAGGGGGGACAATCAGCCCCAGCATTTT
.	TRBV7-8	TRBJ2-2	.	CASARGGELLF	TGTGCCAGCGCCCGAGGCGGGGAGCTGCTTTTT
.	TRBV25-1	TRBJ2-7	few	CASRRQDSNQPQQYF	TGTGCCAGCAGAAGACAGGATAGCAATCAGCCCCAGCAGTACTTC
.	TRBV5-1	TRBJ1-1	.	CASSLEEDSYTEAFF	TGCGCCAGCAGCTTGGAAGAGGACAGTTACACTGAAGCTTTCTTT
TRBD1	TRBV7-9	TRBJ2-7	.	CASNRQGDYGYEQYF	TGTGCCAGCAACAGACAGGGAGACTATGGCTACGAGCAGTACTTC
.	TRBV29-1	TRBJ2-7	many	CSVRETGIYYEQYF	TGCAGCGTCAGGGAAACAGGGATCTACTACGAGCAGTACTTC
.	TRBV11-2	TRBJ2-2	few	CASSPRLVATGELFF	TGTGCCAGCAGCCCCCGACTAGTGGCCACCGGGGAGCTGTTTTTT